This T cell receptor (beta chain) was found in a study of blood T cells in healthy people across ages. Through a sample-barcoded 5' primer and a J-beta primer mix, a second PCR was run for roughly 7 to 11 cycles. Each cDNA molecule received a tag from a template-switch adaptor that had 12 random nucleotides. MiXCR was run by TCRdb on the 5' RACE reads, yielding one entry per CDR3 protein. The repertoire includes 950,000 to 1,200,000 distinct CDR3 sequences, roughly two fifths of them detected once, and roughly 14% sits in the top ten. Germline CDR1 SGHTA, CDR2 FQGNSA. CDR3 size: 14 residues. Russia was home to the donors, healthy Caucasian individuals aged about 6 to 90. Staff drew roughly 10 milliliters of peripheral blood from each donor. Per sample, no less than 6 micrograms of total RNA were extracted. This clonotype was counted ten times or more. One junction end does not reproduce the germline sequence, and a read error may be involved.

This chain uses TRBV7-2 with TRBJ2-5; possibly TRBD1 for D (5 bases). The sequenced sample consisted of blood. The clonotype was recovered from a man between 18 and 29 years old in good health. The DNA for the CDR3 is TGTGCCAGCAGTTTAGACAGAAACCAAGAGACCCAGTACTTC. As protein: CASSLDRNQETQYF.